The source of this T cell receptor (beta chain) is a study of T cells in Graves' hyperthyroidism and ophthalmopathy. The study's findings and limits: Researchers found most expanded thyroid clonotypes above 0.001 in blood as well. Ophthalmopathy prediction by the model preceded onset by a median approximately six months.

Looked up from germline, CDR1 is ENHRY and CDR2 is SYGVKD. V lost 8 bases, J lost 6 bases, and 16 bases lay in between. This CDR3 has 14 amino acids. Orbital computed tomography and thyroid ultrasound, together with serum TRAb and thyroxine and clinical symptoms, were used for diagnoses. Note on this clonotype: Its specificity is unknown.

What was amplified from RNA transcripts were TCR beta CDR3 regions. An initial round of RT-PCR targeting the TCR CDR3 relied on the HTBI primer set. TCRdb re-analysed the multiplex PCR reads in MiXCR, keeping a single row per CDR3 protein. The sample has about 840,000 distinct CDR3 sequences; more than 30% are singletons. The rearrangement uses TRBV10-3 and TRBJ1-4; tentatively, D is TRBD1 (5 bases). The material sequenced was blood. This clonotype was obtained from a man aged 18 to 29 with Graves' hyperthyroidism. CDR3 nucleotides: TGTGCCATCTGCCGAGACGGAGGGGATGAAAAACTGTTTTTT. This translates into CAICRDGGDEKLFF.